These 28 T cell receptor beta chains came from one sample sequenced in a study of cytomegalovirus exposure and HLA in healthy donors. The assay was immunoSEQ multiplex PCR, and TCRdb's table has in-frame clones only and misses some. The sample has about 330,000 clones, roughly 87% seen once. Sequencing was carried out using PBMCs. The receptor set was obtained from a woman younger than 45 in good health and CMV-seropositive.

The chain couples TRBV5-1 to TRBJ1-5, with D hard to call. Trimming cost V 0 bases and J 1 base, with 8 bases left between them. The CDR3 is 15 residues long. The germline gives CDR1 SGHRS, CDR2 YFSETQ. CDR3 DNA sequence: TGCGCCAGCAGCTTGGGTTCATCCAGCAATCAGCCCCAGCATTTT. This gives the protein CASSLGSSSNQPQHF.

This clone was seen only once. The chain employs TRBV6-6 and TRBJ2-1; D not certain. The CDR3 consists of 12 residues. Trimming removed 3 bases at V and 9 bases at J, with 9 bases between. Germline V gene data show CDR1 as MNHNY and CDR2 as SVGAGI (reference sequence). The CDR3 reads CASSYSSSEQFF. CDR3 DNA: TGTGCCAGCAGTTATAGTTCGAGTGAGCAGTTCTTC.

The chain recombines TRBV7-8 with TRBJ2-1; 11 nucleotides line up with TRBD2. The germline CDR1 and CDR2 sequences are SGHVS and FQNEAQ. The CDR3 is 16 amino acids. V trimming: 5 bases; J trimming: 2 bases; junction bases outside the gene matches: 5. In DNA, the CDR3 is TGTGCCAGCAGCACCGGGACTAGCGGTCCCTACAATGAGCAGTTCTTC. Translating gives CASSTGTSGPYNEQFF.

In this sample, this clone turned up once. The CDR3 is CASTGSGSHNEQFF. Written as DNA, the CDR3 is TGCGCCAGCACAGGAAGCGGGAGTCACAATGAGCAGTTCTTC. The chain links TRBV4-1 to TRBJ2-1, with 8 bases aligning to TRBD2. CDR3 length: 14 amino acids. V lost 7 bases and J lost 5; bases outside the gene matches: 7. Looked up from germline, CDR1 is MGHRA and CDR2 is YSYEKL.

This clone showed up just once. The chain couples TRBV27 to TRBJ1-1; no clear D. Per germline, CDR1 MNHEY and CDR2 SMNVEV (reference sequence). The CDR3 runs to 15 residues. With 2 bases removed from V and 0 bases from J, the gap between germline ends came to 10 bases. Here the CDR3 reads CASSLEPGMNTEAFF. The CDR3, as DNA: TGTGCCAGCAGTTTAGAGCCGGGTATGAACACTGAAGCTTTCTTT.

The chain uses TRBV10-3 and TRBJ2-7; a weak D match, TRBD1 (6 bases). Germline CDR1 is ENHRY and CDR2 is SYGVKD. V gave up 0 bases and J gave up 4 bases, with 7 bases separating them. This CDR3 has 13 amino acids. CDR3 region: CAISESRGYEQYF. CDR3 sequence (DNA): TGTGCCATCAGTGAGTCCAGGGGTTACGAGCAGTACTTC.

This clone was seen many times. The chain is built from TRBV30 and TRBJ2-5; TRBD1 matches 7 bases. CDR1 is GTSNPN, CDR2 SVGIG, per germline (reference sequence). CDR3 length: 15 residues. The V segment lost 3 bases and the J segment 4 bases; nucleotides outside the gene matches: 11. DNA of the CDR3: TGTGCCTGGAGCCGACCGACAGGGCGAGGAGAGACCCAGTACTTC. It codes for CAWSRPTGRGETQYF.

In its sample, this clone was seen once. Different DNA sequences within this sample yield the same CDR3. The chain carries TRBV30 and TRBJ2-7; D gene uncertain. This CDR3 is 12 amino acids long. Between the trimmed V and J ends, which lost 0 bases and 7 bases, there was a span of 10 bases. Looked up from germline, CDR1 is GTSNPN and CDR2 is SVGIG (reference sequence). In DNA form, the CDR3 reads TGTGCCTGGAGTGTAGGGCTCGGGGAGCAGTACTTC. Residues: CAWSVGLGEQYF. Full variable domain (missing parts from reference TRBV30 and TRBJ2-7): SQTIHQWPATLVQPVGSPLSLECTVEGTSNPNLYWYRQAAGRGLQLLFYSVGIGQISSEVPQNLSASRPQDRQFILSSKKLLLSDSGFYLCAWSVGLGEQYFGPGTRLTVT.

The chain links TRBV30 to TRBJ1-3; no clear D gene. The germline V gene has CDR1 GTSNPN and CDR2 SVGIG (reference sequence). Trimming stripped 0 bases from V and 1 base from J, with 4 bases between. The CDR3 contains 13 residues. Here the CDR3 reads CAWSVPSGNTIYF. The CDR3 DNA sequence: TGTGCCTGGAGTGTCCCTTCTGGAAACACCATATATTTT.

This chain links TRBV4-3 with TRBJ1-2; 8 bases line up with TRBD1. This CDR3 is built from 16 residues. CDR1 LGHNA and CDR2 YSLEER come from the germline V gene. V lost 0 bases to trimming and J lost 7 bases; unmatched junction nucleotides: 10. CDR3 protein: CASSQDGRGRDLGYTF. The CDR3 DNA reads as TGCGCCAGCAGCCAAGATGGCAGGGGGCGGGATCTTGGCTACACCTTC.

The rearrangement links TRBV7-2 to TRBJ2-7; tentative D call: TRBD2 (5 bases). Deletions cut 0 bases from V and 1 base from J, with 10 bases between. This CDR3 comprises 15 residues. CDR1 is SGHTA, CDR2 FQGNSA, per germline. Written as DNA, the CDR3 is TGTGCCAGCAGCTTAGCGGGGTCGGGGTCCTACGAGCAGTACTTC. Its translation is CASSLAGSGSYEQYF.

The V and J genes are TRBV19 and TRBJ2-1; D may be TRBD1 or TRBD2 (5 bases each). Germline V gene sequence: CDR1 LNHDA, CDR2 SQIVND (reference sequence). The CDR3 loop spans 13 amino acids. Between the trimmed V and J ends, which lost 6 bases and 7 bases, there was a span of 13 bases. The CDR3 reads CASSVGARNEQFF. The CDR3 DNA reads as TGTGCCAGTAGCGTCGGGGCTAGGAATGAGCAGTTCTTC.

The sample holds a few counts of this clone. The chain is built from TRBV4-2 and TRBJ2-2; TRBD2 aligns across 7 bases. The CDR3 is made up of 15 amino acids. The ends lost 3 bases at V and 2 bases at J; junction bases unmatched: 3. Germline V CDR1 and CDR2: LGHNA, YNFKEQ. CDR3 nucleotide sequence: TGTGCCAGCAGCCAGCCGGGACTAAACACCGGGGAGCTGTTTTTT. This gives the protein CASSQPGLNTGELFF.

The chain carries TRBV6-6 and TRBJ1-5; 9 bases align to TRBD1. V shed 7 bases, J shed 2 bases, and the junction held 6 bases outside the gene matches. This CDR3 is 15 amino acids long. Germline values: CDR1 MNHNY, CDR2 SVGAGI (reference sequence). CDR3 bases: TGTGCCAGCACCCCCGGGACAGGGCGCAATCAGCCCCAGCATTTT. This sequence encodes CASTPGTGRNQPQHF.

The chain is built from TRBV6-6 and TRBJ1-3; D is possibly TRBD1 (5 bases). Per the germline V gene, CDR1 is MNHNY and CDR2 is SVGAGI (reference sequence). V gave up 2 bases and J gave up 1 base, with 12 bases separating them. The length of the CDR3 is 16 residues. The CDR3 DNA is TGTGCCAGCAGTTACGGGGACGGAGCTTCTGGAAACACCATATATTTT. It specifies CASSYGDGASGNTIYF.

This sequence joins TRBV11-2 and TRBJ2-7, with D hard to call. The CDR3 has 15 residues. V lost 0 bases and J 3 bases, leaving 12 bases between the germline ends. Germline values: CDR1 SGHAT, CDR2 FQNNGV. The chain's CDR3 is CASSLEDDHGYEQYF. In DNA, the CDR3 is TGTGCCAGCAGCTTAGAGGACGATCACGGCTACGAGCAGTACTTC.

V usage is TRBV30 and J usage is TRBJ1-4; 8 bases are a match to TRBD1. Per the germline V gene, CDR1 is GTSNPN and CDR2 is SVGIG (reference sequence). The CDR3 loop spans 13 amino acids. The ends lost 6 bases at V and 6 bases at J; junction bases unmatched: 6. CDR3 sequence: CACGQGADEKLFF. The CDR3 bases are TGTGCCTGCGGACAGGGTGCTGATGAAAAACTGTTTTTT.

The chain recombines TRBV9 with TRBJ1-1, with 7 bases aligning to TRBD1. Germline loops: CDR1 SGDLS, CDR2 YYNGEE. The CDR3 is 14 residues long. The junction had 3 bases not matched to a gene; V was cut back by 0 bases and J by 4 bases. CDR3 in DNA: TGTGCCAGCAGCGTAGATGACAGGGTCACTGAAGCTTTCTTT. Translation gives CASSVDDRVTEAFF.

This rearrangement joins TRBV13 to TRBJ1-2, with 12 bases that match TRBD1. V lost 5 bases, J lost 0 bases, and 7 bases stayed unmatched. The CDR3 is 17 amino acids. Per the germline V gene, CDR1 is PRHDT and CDR2 is FYEKMQ (reference sequence). The CDR3 region is CASSGGTGGLANYGYTF. CDR3 DNA: TGTGCCAGCAGCGGAGGGACAGGGGGCCTTGCTAACTATGGCTACACCTTC.

In regard to this clone: This CDR3 is also generated by other DNA sequences in the sample. V gene TRBV27 combines with J gene TRBJ2-7; 7 bases agree with TRBD2. V was clipped by 2 bases and J by 4 bases; unmatched bases: 2. CDR1 is MNHEY, CDR2 SMNVEV, per germline (reference sequence). The CDR3 has 13 amino acids. CDR3 residues: CASSLSGAYEQYF. Here the CDR3 DNA reads TGTGCCAGCAGTTTAAGCGGGGCTTACGAGCAGTACTTC.

This clone has a single count. CDR3 in DNA: TGTGCCTGGAGGGGACTAGCGGAGCAGTTCTTC. The encoded protein is CAWRGLAEQFF. The genes are TRBV30 and TRBJ2-1; 10 bases match TRBD2. Germline CDR1 reads GTSNPN; CDR2 reads SVGIG (reference sequence). V trimming: 3 bases; J trimming: 10 bases; junction bases outside the gene matches: 0. The CDR3 extends over 11 amino acids.

In its sample, this clone was seen a few times. The CDR3 loop reads CASSVLVSYEQYF. DNA for the CDR3: TGTGCCAGCAGTGTCCTAGTCAGCTACGAGCAGTACTTC. The chain carries TRBV6-1 and TRBJ2-7; D unclear. The ends were cut back, 4 bases at V and 3 bases at J, with 10 bases in the middle. The CDR3 totals 13 residues. Germline V gene sequence: CDR1 MNHNS, CDR2 SASEGT.

The sample holds one count of this clone. The chain links TRBV28 to TRBJ1-3, with D maybe TRBD1 (6 bases). CDR3 length: 16 amino acids. V was clipped by 10 bases and J by 6 bases, with 25 bases between them. Per the germline V gene, CDR1 is MDHEN and CDR2 is SYDVKM. The CDR3 coding sequence is TGTGCCACCGCAGCATCAGGGGTTGGAGGGGAAAACACCATATATTTT. This encodes CATAASGVGGENTIYF.

This sequence joins TRBV5-6 and TRBJ2-3, with D possibly matching TRBD2 (5 bases). Germline V gene sequence: CDR1 SGHDT, CDR2 YYEEEE. The CDR3 runs 16 residues. The V end was cut by 0 bases, the J end by 2 bases, with 13 bases between. The CDR3 sequence is CASSLGLGEFTDTQYF. Here the CDR3 DNA reads TGTGCCAGCAGCTTGGGGCTCGGGGAGTTCACAGATACGCAGTATTTT.

The count of this clone is one. The genes are TRBV11-2 and TRBJ2-7; D not resolved. The CDR3 loop spans 13 amino acids. Looked up from germline, CDR1 is SGHAT and CDR2 is FQNNGV. Trimming took off 3 bases at V and 3 bases at J, with 9 bases between the two ends. This chain's CDR3 is CASSLGPNYEQYF. In nucleotides, the CDR3 is TGTGCCAGCAGCTTGGGCCCCAACTACGAGCAGTACTTC.

V and J are TRBV7-3 and TRBJ2-2; D is possibly TRBD1 (6 bases). The CDR3 extends over 16 amino acids. Germline-derived CDR1 and CDR2 are SGHTA and FQGTGA. V was clipped by 3 bases and J by 7 bases, with 18 bases between them. CDR3 sequence reads: CASSFTGFGVGGELFF. The CDR3 nucleotides read TGTGCCAGCAGCTTCACAGGGTTCGGTGTCGGCGGGGAGCTGTTTTTT.

This chain connects TRBV7-9 to TRBJ1-6, with a weak D call TRBD1 (5 bases). Trimming shortened V by 6 bases and J by 7 bases, and 13 bases separated the two germline ends. The CDR3 sequence is 14 residues long. Per germline, CDR1 SEHNR and CDR2 FQNEAQ (reference sequence). The CDR3 loop is CASRRDGGNSPLHF. In nucleotides, the CDR3 is TGTGCCAGCAGGAGGGACGGAGGCAATTCACCCCTCCACTTT.

This chain joins TRBV7-9 and TRBJ2-3; D unclear. CDR3 size: 13 residues. V lost 7 bases and J lost 0, with 8 bases in between. Germline lookup yields CDR1 SEHNR and CDR2 FQNEAQ (reference sequence). The CDR3 protein is CASTQLSTDTQYF. The CDR3 DNA reads as TGTGCCAGCACCCAACTAAGCACAGATACGCAGTATTTT.